This paragraph covers one T cell receptor (beta chain) sequence. Authors' processing steps: Reference gene primer amplification in the assay estimated nucleated cell counts. Assay used: immunoSEQ multiplex PCR; TCRdb lists only in-frame clones, some missing. V, J and clone size derive from that table, while D and trimming were established from the DNA sequence. The sample holds 200,000 to 300,000 clones, approximately 84% seen once. CDR1 and CDR2 from the germline V gene are SEHNR and FQNEAQ (reference sequence). The CDR3 has 17 amino acids. V lost 5 bases and J lost 0, with 19 bases in between. The record originates from a study of blood T cell repertoires in COVID-19. Study summary: PBMCs, B-cell-depleted T cells, or T cells were the source of the cDNA or gDNA that made up the material.

The rearrangement joins TRBV7-9 to TRBJ2-5, with D tentatively TRBD1 (6 bases). The clonotype originates from a woman in her 30s who had recovered from COVID-19. The specimen was peripheral blood. The CDR3 sequence: CASSPAGVWPDQETQYF. The CDR3 DNA is TGTGCCAGCAGCCCCGCAGGGGTTTGGCCCGACCAAGAGACCCAGTACTTC.